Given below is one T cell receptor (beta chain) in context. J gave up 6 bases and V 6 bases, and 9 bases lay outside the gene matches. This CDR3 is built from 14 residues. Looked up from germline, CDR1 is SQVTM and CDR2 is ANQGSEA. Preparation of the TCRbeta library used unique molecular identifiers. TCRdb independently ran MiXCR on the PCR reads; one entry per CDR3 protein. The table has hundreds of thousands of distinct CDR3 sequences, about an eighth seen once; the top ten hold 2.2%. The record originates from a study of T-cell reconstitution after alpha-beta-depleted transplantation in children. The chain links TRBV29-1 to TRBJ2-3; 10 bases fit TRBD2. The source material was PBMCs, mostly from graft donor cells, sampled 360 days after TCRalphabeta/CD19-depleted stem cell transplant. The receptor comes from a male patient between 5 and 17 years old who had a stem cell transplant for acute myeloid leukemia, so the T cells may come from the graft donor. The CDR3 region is CSVLGGGLADTQYF. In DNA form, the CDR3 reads TGCAGCGTCCTCGGAGGGGGACTAGCGGATACGCAGTATTTT.